This T cell receptor (beta chain) is drawn from a study of blood T cell repertoires in COVID-19. Whole-study context: Acute and convalescent COVID-19 specimens originated in the United States, Italy and Spain. PBMCs, B-cell-depleted T cells, or T cells were the source of the cDNA or gDNA that made up the material.

J lost 4 bases, V lost 4 bases, and 3 bases had no gene match. This CDR3 has 14 residues. The germline V gene encodes CDR1 MNHEY and CDR2 SVGAGI. As originally analysed: Amplification of reference gene primers was used by the study to estimate nucleated cell counts. Clones were sequenced by immunoSEQ multiplex PCR, and TCRdb holds only the in-frame ones, with some missing. V and J calls and clone size are copied from that table; D and trimming were computed from the DNA. This repertoire shows tens of thousands of clones, more than 75% found once; its top ten account for under 7%. The rearrangement links TRBV6-5 to TRBJ1-2, with TRBD1 matching over 10 bases. This clonotype was sampled from a man in his fifties with active COVID-19. The specimen sequenced was peripheral blood. The DNA for the CDR3 is TGTGCCAGCAGTTTCGGGACAGGGGCCTATGGCTACACCTTC. It encodes CASSFGTGAYGYTF.